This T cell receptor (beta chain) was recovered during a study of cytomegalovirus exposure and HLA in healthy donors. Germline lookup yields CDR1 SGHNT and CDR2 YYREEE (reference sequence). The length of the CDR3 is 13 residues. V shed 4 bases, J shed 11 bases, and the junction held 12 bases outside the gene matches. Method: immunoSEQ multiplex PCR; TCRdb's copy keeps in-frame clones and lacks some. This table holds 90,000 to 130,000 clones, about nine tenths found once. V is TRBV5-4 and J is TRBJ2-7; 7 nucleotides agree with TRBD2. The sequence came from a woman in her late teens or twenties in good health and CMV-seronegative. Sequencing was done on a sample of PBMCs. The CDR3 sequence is CASSGRGSRIKYF. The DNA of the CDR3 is TGTGCCAGCAGCGGACGCGGGAGTCGAATTAAGTACTTC.